One and the same sample provided the 7 T cell receptor beta chains below, sequenced in a study of response to subunit inactivated influenza vaccine. Using its own MiXCR run on the RT-PCR reads, TCRdb lists one record per CDR3 protein. In the table there are about 570,000 distinct CDR3 sequences, around 11% of which are singletons. This sample was also put to use in a study of T cells expressing NK-cell markers. That publication notes: The TCR beta cDNA came from 5'RACE template switching with UMIs.

The sample was PBMCs from blood, taken on the day of vaccination. All receptors come from a man aged 50 to 60 who received an inactivated influenza vaccine.

This clonotype was picked up a small number of times. The V call is TRBV20-1, the J call TRBJ2-7; TRBD2 agrees at 9 bases. Per germline, CDR1 DFQATT and CDR2 SNEGSKA (reference sequence). V gave up 7 bases and J gave up 5 bases; unmatched junction bases: 12. CDR3 length equals 14 residues. The CDR3 sequence: CSVLAGRGSHEQYF. The DNA for the CDR3 is TGCAGTGTACTAGCGGGTAGAGGATCCCACGAGCAGTACTTC.

The chain links TRBV9 to TRBJ2-2, with 12 bases fitting TRBD2. CDR3 size: 19 residues. Looked up from germline, CDR1 is SGDLS and CDR2 is YYNGEE. The V segment lost 0 bases and the J segment 4 bases; nucleotides outside the gene matches: 10. CDR3 protein: CASSVAGPSGRATTGELFF. In nucleotides, the CDR3 is TGTGCCAGCAGCGTAGCCGGCCCTAGCGGGAGGGCCACCACCGGGGAGCTGTTTTTT.

With respect to this clonotype: An end of the junction differs from the germline gene, which may be a read error. This sequence joins TRBV7-9 and TRBJ2-5; tentatively, D is TRBD2 (6 bases). The V gene's germline CDR1 is SEHNR and CDR2 FQNEAQ (reference sequence). There are 11 residues in the CDR3. The CDR3 sequence: CASSLEGLVDF. The CDR3 nucleotides are TGTGCCAGCAGCTTAGAGGGACTTGTGGACTTC.

This clonotype was counted many times. This chain links TRBV7-2 with TRBJ2-1, with TRBD2 matching 12 bases. J lost 15 bases, V lost 5 bases, and 5 bases had no gene match. The CDR3 extends over 12 amino acids. The germline gives CDR1 SGHTA, CDR2 FQGNSA. CDR3 sequence reads: CASSLLAGGPFF. The CDR3 DNA reads as TGTGCCAGCAGCCTGCTAGCGGGAGGGCCGTTCTTC.

This clonotype has at least ten counts. This chain uses TRBV7-6 with TRBJ2-3; a weak D match, TRBD2 (5 bases). This CDR3 region has 15 residues. CDR1 is SGHVS and CDR2 is FNYEAQ in the germline V gene. V dropped 0 bases and J dropped 4 bases, with 11 bases sitting between them. Here the CDR3 DNA reads TGTGCCAGCAGCTTAGCTGGAGGTCGCTCAGATACGCAGTATTTT. This codes for CASSLAGGRSDTQYF. The full variable domain, in which reference TRBV7-6 and TRBJ2-3 provide the parts outside the CDR3, is GAGVSQSPRYKVTKRGQDVALRCDPISGHVSLYWYRQALGQGPEFLTYFNYEAQQDKSGLPNDRFSAERPEGSISTLTIQRTEQRDSAMYRCASSLAGGRSDTQYFGPGTRLTVL.

The genes are TRBV10-2 and TRBJ2-3; 11 positions agree with TRBD2. J lost 4 bases, V lost 6 bases, and 9 bases had no gene match. CDR1 is WSHSY, CDR2 SAAADI, per germline. CDR3 length: 16 residues. CDR3 sequence (DNA): TGCGCCAGCAGGGACTTGATAGCGGGGGGGGCAGATACGCAGTATTTT. It yields the protein CASRDLIAGGADTQYF.

The rearrangement links TRBV4-3 to TRBJ1-4, with D unclear. Trimming left V 0 bases short and J 5 bases short, with 10 bases between. The CDR3 sequence is 15 residues long. Germline V lookup: CDR1 LGHNA, CDR2 YSLEER. The DNA for the CDR3 is TGCGCCAGCAGCCAAGATCGGGTCACCAATGAAAAACTGTTTTTT. The encoded protein is CASSQDRVTNEKLFF.